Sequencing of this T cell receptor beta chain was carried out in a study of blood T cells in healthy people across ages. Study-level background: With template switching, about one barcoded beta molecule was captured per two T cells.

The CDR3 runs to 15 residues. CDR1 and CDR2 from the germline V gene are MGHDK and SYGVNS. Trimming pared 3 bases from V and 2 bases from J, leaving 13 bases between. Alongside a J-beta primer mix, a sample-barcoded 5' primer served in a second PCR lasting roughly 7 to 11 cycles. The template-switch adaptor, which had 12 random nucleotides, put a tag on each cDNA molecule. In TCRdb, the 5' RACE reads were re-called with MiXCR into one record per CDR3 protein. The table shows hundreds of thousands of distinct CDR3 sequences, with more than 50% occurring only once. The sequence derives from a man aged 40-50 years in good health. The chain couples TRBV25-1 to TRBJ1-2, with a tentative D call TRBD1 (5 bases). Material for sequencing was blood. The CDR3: CASSDPRAGNYGYTF. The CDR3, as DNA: TGTGCCAGCAGTGATCCTAGGGCAGGGAACTATGGCTACACCTTC.